Below are 13 T cell receptor beta chains sequenced from a single sample in a study of identical twins. Each CDR3 protein gets one entry after TCRdb re-called the 5' RACE reads with MiXCR. This sample has some 1,700,000 distinct CDR3 sequences, with under 35% found just once. Sequenced input: cord blood. These receptors were obtained from a newborn girl in good health.

The chain uses TRBV28 and TRBJ2-5, with TRBD2 matching over 11 bases. Germline CDR1 and CDR2: MDHEN and SYDVKM. The V segment lost 2 bases and the J segment 5 bases; nucleotides outside the gene matches: 10. The CDR3 extends over 17 amino acids. The CDR3 nucleotides read TGTGCCAGCAGTTTACCCCTCCGACTAGCGGGAAAGGAGACCCAGTACTTC. It yields the protein CASSLPLRLAGKETQYF.

With regard to this clonotype: The junction departs from germline at one end; a sequencing error may be responsible. The chain employs TRBV5-1 and TRBJ1-1; D is perhaps TRBD1 (5 bases). The CDR3 totals 16 residues. CDR1 and CDR2 (germline): SGHRS, YFSETQ. The CDR3 DNA is TGCACCAGCAGCCTTCTGCGGGCAGGGATGAACACTGAAGCTTTCTTT. It translates to CTSSLLRAGMNTEAFF.

This clonotype was seen only a few times. This chain links TRBV11-2 with TRBJ1-4, with 8 bases that match TRBD1. The CDR3 is 18 residues long. The germline V gene encodes CDR1 SGHAT and CDR2 FQNNGV. V gave up 2 bases and J gave up 0 bases; unmatched junction bases: 8. DNA for the CDR3: TGTGCCAGCAGCTTATGGGCAGGGGGCGCGGCAACTAATGAAAAACTGTTTTTT. Encoded protein: CASSLWAGGAATNEKLFF. The full variable domain, its missing parts supplied by reference TRBV11-2 and TRBJ1-4, is EAGVAQSPRYKIIEKRQSVAFWCNPISGHATLYWYQQILGQGPKLLIQFQNNGVVDDSQLPKDRFSAERLKGVDSTLKIQPAKLEDSAVYLCASSLWAGGAATNEKLFFGSGTQLSVL.

This chain joins TRBV6-2 or TRBV6-3 and TRBJ1-2, with 8 bases that match TRBD1. The ends lost 4 bases at V and 5 bases at J; junction bases unmatched: 12. The CDR3 has 16 amino acids. Germline-derived CDR1 and CDR2 are MNHEY and SVGEGT. The CDR3 coding sequence is TGTGCCAGCAGTTTCCGGGACAGGCCCTTTTTATATGGCTACACCTTC. Protein product: CASSFRDRPFLYGYTF.

The chain has TRBV27 and TRBJ2-7; 8 nucleotides agree with TRBD1. CDR1 MNHEY and CDR2 SMNVEV come from the germline V gene (reference sequence). This CDR3 has 14 residues. The trim removed 7 bases at V and 0 bases at J, leaving 5 bases unmatched. This chain's CDR3 is CASTRDRLSYEQYF. The DNA for the CDR3 is TGTGCCAGCACGAGGGACAGGCTCTCCTACGAGCAGTACTTC.

V is TRBV10-2 and J is TRBJ2-7; 9 bases line up with TRBD2. Germline V CDR1 and CDR2: WSHSY, SAAADI. The V and J ends lost 4 bases and 2 bases, in that order; junction bases with no gene match: 6. The CDR3 consists of 15 residues. The CDR3 DNA reads TGCGCCAGCAGTGCCAGCGGGGGGAGCACCTACGAGCAGTACTTC. It translates to CASSASGGSTYEQYF.

The V gene is TRBV6-1, the J gene TRBJ2-3, with TRBD2 identical over 13 bases. Germline V lookup: CDR1 MNHNS, CDR2 SASEGT. With 6 bases clipped from V and 4 bases from J, the junction kept 7 bases outside the gene matches. The CDR3 runs to 16 residues. The DNA of the CDR3 is TGTGCCAGCAGAGCTCCTACTAGCGGGGGGGCAGATACGCAGTATTTT. This sequence encodes CASRAPTSGGADTQYF.

The V and J genes are TRBV20-1 and TRBJ2-1; tentatively, D is TRBD2 (5 bases). The CDR3 runs to 15 residues. V dropped 1 base and J dropped 0 bases, with 10 bases sitting between them. Looked up from germline, CDR1 is DFQATT and CDR2 is SNEGSKA (reference sequence). The CDR3 is CSARGWESSYNEQFF. CDR3 sequence (DNA): TGCAGTGCTAGAGGCTGGGAGAGCTCCTACAATGAGCAGTTCTTC.

The rearrangement links TRBV28 to TRBJ1-3, with D possibly matching TRBD1 (6 bases). This CDR3 has 11 residues. Trimming took 8 bases from V and 5 from J, leaving 7 bases between them. CDR1 is MDHEN, CDR2 SYDVKM, per germline. The CDR3 sequence is CASQGRNTIYF. The CDR3 DNA reads as TGTGCCAGCCAGGGGAGAAACACCATATATTTT.

This rearrangement joins TRBV3-1 to TRBJ1-2; D is unresolved. Trimming left V 4 bases short and J 5 bases short, with 14 bases between. The CDR3 runs 14 residues. In germline, CDR1 is LGHDT, CDR2 YNNKEL (reference sequence). The DNA of the CDR3 is TGTGCCAGCAGCCGGAAGGGCCGTGAGTATGGCTACACCTTC. The encoded protein is CASSRKGREYGYTF.

This clonotype has more than one count but fewer than ten. The chain carries TRBV11-2 and TRBJ1-6; no clear D gene. The CDR3 is 14 residues long. Trimming cost V 5 bases and J 4 bases, with 9 bases left between them. CDR1 and CDR2 from the germline V gene are SGHAT and FQNNGV. CDR3 sequence reads: CASSQRRYNSPLHF. The CDR3 bases are TGTGCCAGCAGCCAACGACGGTATAATTCACCCCTCCACTTT.

There are many counts of this clonotype. The chain uses TRBV10-3 and TRBJ2-1; the D is unclear. Germline V gene lookup returns CDR1 ENHRY and CDR2 SYGVKD. The length of the CDR3 is 12 residues. V dropped 3 bases and J dropped 7 bases, with 7 bases sitting between them. CDR3 DNA sequence: TGTGCCATCAGTGATTGGGAAAATGAGCAGTTCTTC. It translates to CAISDWENEQFF.

This chain joins TRBV20-1 and TRBJ2-7; the match to TRBD2 covers 8 bases. CDR1 is DFQATT and CDR2 is SNEGSKA in the germline V gene (reference sequence). Trimming took 4 bases from V and 4 from J; bases not matched to a gene: 9. CDR3 size: 14 residues. CDR3 DNA: TGCAGTGCTAACGATCGGGCTAGCGGGTACGAGCAGTACTTC. Its protein is CSANDRASGYEQYF.